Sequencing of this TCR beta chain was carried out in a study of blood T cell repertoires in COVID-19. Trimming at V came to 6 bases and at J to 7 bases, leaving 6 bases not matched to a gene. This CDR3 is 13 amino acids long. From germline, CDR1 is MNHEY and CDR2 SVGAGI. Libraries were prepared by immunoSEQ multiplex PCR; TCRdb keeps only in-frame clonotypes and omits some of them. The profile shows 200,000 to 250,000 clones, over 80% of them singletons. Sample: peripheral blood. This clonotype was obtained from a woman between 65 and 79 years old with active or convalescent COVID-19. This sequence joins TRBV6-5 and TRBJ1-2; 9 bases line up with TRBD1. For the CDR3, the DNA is TGTGCCAGCAGGGGGACAGGGACTTCTGGCTACACCTTC. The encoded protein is CASRGTGTSGYTF.